Included here is one T cell receptor beta chain sequence, with context. The antigen is undetermined. This specimen comes from a study of vaccination and CD4 T cells after COVID-19. Cultured CD4+ T cells had their DNA profiled by the Oncomine TCR Beta short-read assay. TCRdb re-analysed the PCR reads in MiXCR, keeping a single row per CDR3 protein. The sample consists of about 21,000 distinct CDR3 sequences, roughly two fifths of them appearing once. Trimming left V 2 bases short and J 0 bases short, with 9 bases between. From germline, CDR1 is KGHSH and CDR2 LQKENI. This CDR3 spans 15 amino acids. The treatment denotes: 10-day PBMC culture with coronavirus spike peptide pools or control peptides (ViraFEST assay). Half of the medium was exchanged for fresh IL-2 medium, first on day 3 and then on day 7. A negative selection step was used to isolate CD4+ T cells once culture had run for roughly 10 days.

The source is a human donor who had recovered from COVID-19. Material: CD4+ T cells from blood, cultured in vitro, obtained before SARS-CoV-2 vaccination. V usage is TRBV18 and J usage is TRBJ2-3; D gene uncertain. Here the CDR3 DNA reads TGTGCCAGCTCACCAGTAAAACAGAGCACAGATACGCAGTATTTT. This translates into CASSPVKQSTDTQYF. The full variable domain, completed using reference TRBV18 and TRBJ2-3, is NAGVMQNPRHLVRRRGQEARLRCSPMKGHSHVYWYRQLPEEGLKFMVYLQKENIIDESGMPKERFSAEFPKEGPSILRIQQVVRGDSAAYFCASSPVKQSTDTQYFGPGTRLTVL.